These 12 T cell receptor beta chains originate from one sample sequenced in a study of graft-versus-host responses after intestinal transplantation. No cognate antigen is known for these TCRs. TCRdb's table, derived via immunoSEQ multiplex PCR, lists solely in-frame clones and lacks some. Of over 85,000 clones listed, approximately 94% are singletons. The material was unstimulated CD4+ T cells sorted from spleen or lymph node cells, obtained before transplant. The receptors stem from a human donor who was the organ donor for an intestinal transplant.

This clone was seen once. V gene TRBV19 combines with J gene TRBJ1-2; D unresolved. The V end was cut by 6 bases, the J end by 3 bases, with 14 bases between. The CDR3 is 14 residues long. Germline CDR1 and CDR2: LNHDA and SQIVND (reference sequence). The CDR3 bases are TGTGCCAGTAGAGACGGCCCGGGTGACTATGGCTACACCTTC. It yields the protein CASRDGPGDYGYTF.

In its sample, this clone was seen a few times. The V call is TRBV9, the J call TRBJ2-3; tentatively, D is TRBD1 (6 bases). This CDR3 contains 14 residues. V gave up 6 bases and J gave up 0 bases, with 11 bases separating them. Germline loops: CDR1 SGDLS, CDR2 YYNGEE. The chain's CDR3 is CASNSGGSTDTQYF. For the CDR3, the DNA is TGTGCCAGCAATAGTGGGGGCAGCACAGATACGCAGTATTTT. The complete variable domain, with remaining parts taken from reference TRBV9 and TRBJ2-3, reads DSGVTQTPKHLITATGQRVTLRCSPRSGDLSVYWYQQSLDQGLQFLIQYYNGEERAKGNILERFSAQQFPDLHSELNLSSLELGDSALYFCASNSGGSTDTQYFGPGTRLTVL.

The chain combines TRBV7-8 with TRBJ2-7; TRBD2 aligns across 13 bases. Germline CDR1 SGHVS, CDR2 FQNEAQ. V trimming: 1 base; J trimming: 4 bases; junction bases outside the gene matches: 16. The CDR3 runs 20 residues. CDR3 residues: CASSLGYGTSGGASLYEQYF. CDR3 in DNA: TGTGCCAGCAGCTTAGGATACGGTACTAGCGGGGGGGCTTCCCTATACGAGCAGTACTTC.

Here the CDR3 reads CASSAGGYTF. The CDR3 nucleotides read TGTGCCAGCAGTGCGGGGGGCTACACCTTC. The J gene is TRBJ1-2, the V gene TRBV6-5; D gene ambiguous. The CDR3 has 10 amino acids. The V end was cut by 5 bases, the J end by 8 bases, with 6 bases between. The germline CDR1 and CDR2 sequences are MNHEY and SVGAGI.

V gene TRBV5-1 combines with J gene TRBJ1-1; unclear D gene. The CDR3 runs 13 residues. V was clipped by 3 bases and J by 0 bases, with 6 bases between them. Germline values: CDR1 SGHRS, CDR2 YFSETQ. The CDR3 loop is CASSSVLNTEAFF. CDR3 DNA sequence: TGCGCCAGCAGCTCAGTATTGAACACTGAAGCTTTCTTT. The variable domain in full, completed from reference TRBV5-1 and TRBJ1-1, reads KAGVTQTPRYLIKTRGQQVTLSCSPISGHRSVSWYQQTPGQGLQFLFEYFSETQRNKGNFPGRFSGRQFSNSRSEMNVSTLELGDSALYLCASSSVLNTEAFFGQGTRLTVV.

The chain combines TRBV6-1 with TRBJ2-7; D uncertain. Germline-derived CDR1 and CDR2 are MNHNS and SASEGT. V shed 1 base and J shed 4 bases, with 8 bases lying between them. This CDR3 has 13 residues. CDR3 nucleotides: TGTGCCAGCAGTGAAGGGATCAGATACGAGCAGTACTTC. As protein: CASSEGIRYEQYF.

This rearrangement joins TRBV19 to TRBJ2-3; D unresolved. This CDR3 has 15 residues. Germline CDR1 LNHDA, CDR2 SQIVND (reference sequence). Trimming removed 3 bases at V and 0 bases at J, with 10 bases between. This CDR3 is CASSMRIRSTDTQYF. The CDR3 coding sequence is TGTGCCAGTAGTATGCGGATTAGGAGCACAGATACGCAGTATTTT.

The CDR3 region is CASSTGPTQETQYF. CDR3 in DNA: TGTGCCAGCAGTACAGGGCCAACCCAAGAGACCCAGTACTTC. The rearrangement joins TRBV27 to TRBJ2-5; a weak D match, TRBD1 (6 bases). This CDR3 is 14 amino acids long. V was cut by 5 bases and J by 1 base, with 11 bases left in between. CDR1 and CDR2 from the germline V gene are MNHEY and SMNVEV (reference sequence).

This clone was seen once. The V and J genes are TRBV7-9 and TRBJ2-7; D remains unclear. The CDR3 is 13 residues long. The V end was cut by 1 base, the J end by 9 bases, with 13 bases between. Germline V gene sequence: CDR1 SEHNR, CDR2 FQNEAQ (reference sequence). DNA for the CDR3: TGTGCCAGCAGCTTAGGGCTTCAGGATGGGCAGTACTTC. Translated: CASSLGLQDGQYF. The entire variable domain, with the rest obtained from reference TRBV7-9 and TRBJ2-7, is as follows: DTGVSQNPRHKITKRGQNVTFRCDPISEHNRLYWYRQTLGQGPEFLTYFQNEAQLEKSRLLSDRFSAERPKGSFSTLEIQRTEQGDSAMYLCASSLGLQDGQYFGPGTRLTVT.

This clone was picked up a small number of times. The CDR3: CASSLGTGGRWNQPQHF. CDR3 DNA: TGTGCCAGCAGCTTGGGGACGGGGGGGCGGTGGAATCAGCCCCAGCATTTT. The gene calls are TRBV7-9 and TRBJ1-5; possibly TRBD1 for D (6 bases). From germline, CDR1 is SEHNR and CDR2 FQNEAQ (reference sequence). This CDR3 has 17 residues. V gave up 3 bases and J gave up 4 bases, with 19 bases separating them.

This chain links TRBV6-6 with TRBJ2-7; TRBD1 aligns across 8 bases. J lost 3 bases, V lost 5 bases, and 6 bases had no gene match. CDR1 and CDR2 (germline): MNHNY, SVGAGI (reference sequence). This CDR3 contains 14 residues. In DNA form, the CDR3 reads TGTGCCAGCAGTCCCCAGACAGGGGTCTACGAGCAGTACTTC. It yields the protein CASSPQTGVYEQYF.

This clone has only a few counts. The chain combines TRBV19 with TRBJ1-5; tentatively, D is TRBD1 (6 bases). Germline V lookup: CDR1 LNHDA, CDR2 SQIVND (reference sequence). With 5 bases removed from V and 2 bases from J, the gap between germline ends came to 7 bases. This CDR3 has 13 residues. Here the CDR3 reads CASSPGGNQPQHF. CDR3 DNA: TGTGCCAGTAGTCCAGGGGGCAATCAGCCCCAGCATTTT. Supplemented by reference TRBV19 and TRBJ1-5, the full variable domain reads DGGITQSPKYLFRKEGQNVTLSCEQNLNHDAMYWYRQDPGQGLRLIYYSQIVNDFQKGDIAEGYSVSREKKESFPLTVTSAQKNPTAFYLCASSPGGNQPQHFGDGTRLSIL.